The 21 T cell receptor beta chains presented below share a single source sample, sequenced in a study of T-cell reconstitution after alpha-beta-depleted transplantation in children. The TCRbeta library was prepared with unique molecular identifiers. TCRdb re-called the PCR reads with MiXCR, one entry per CDR3 protein. Here the sample spans around 480,000 distinct CDR3 sequences, approximately 32% being singletons. The specimen comprised PBMCs from the stem cell graft donor, sampled from the stem cell graft. These receptors all come from a human donor who donated a stem cell graft to a child with aplastic anemia.

This rearrangement joins TRBV11-2 to TRBJ2-5, with a possible D match to TRBD2 (6 bases). Germline CDR1 is SGHAT and CDR2 is FQNNGV. The CDR3 covers 15 residues. V lost 6 bases and J 3 bases, leaving 17 bases between the germline ends. The CDR3 nucleotides read TGTGCCAGCAGAGTTGGGACTTTCACTGAAGAGACCCAGTACTTC. This sequence encodes CASRVGTFTEETQYF.

This clonotype is a singleton in its sample. The V gene is TRBV6-2 or TRBV6-3, the J gene TRBJ1-4, with a possible D match to TRBD1 (6 bases). V lost 6 bases and J lost 7, with 15 bases in between. The CDR3 sequence is 14 residues long. Germline CDR1 and CDR2: MNHEY and SVGEGT. CDR3 nucleotides: TGTGCCAGCAGCCCAGGGGTACGTCGTGAAAAACTGTTTTTT. It yields the protein CASSPGVRREKLFF.

The V and J genes are TRBV5-4 and TRBJ1-1; the match to TRBD1 covers 7 bases. The CDR3 is made up of 12 amino acids. Losses at the gene ends were 0 bases for V and 11 bases for J; bases not matched to a gene: 4. CDR1 and CDR2 (germline): SGHNT, YYREEE (reference sequence). The CDR3 loop reads CASSLEGAKAFF. The CDR3, as DNA: TGTGCCAGCAGCTTGGAGGGGGCGAAGGCTTTCTTT.

The V gene is TRBV12-3 or TRBV12-4, the J gene TRBJ2-1, with TRBD2 matching 11 bases. The CDR3 runs 15 residues. J lost 9 bases, V lost 7 bases, and 11 bases had no gene match. For the CDR3, the DNA is TGTGCCAGCAATGTAGCGGGAGGGACCGCAGGTGAGCAGTTCTTC. Encoded protein: CASNVAGGTAGEQFF.

The table lists this clonotype with a few counts. CDR3: CASRPGPLETQYF. For the CDR3, the DNA is TGTGCCAGCAGACCGGGACCCTTAGAGACCCAGTACTTC. This chain uses TRBV6-1 with TRBJ2-5; D tentatively fits TRBD1 or TRBD2 (5 bases each). Trimming left V 6 bases short and J 4 bases short, with 12 bases between. Germline CDR1 MNHNS, CDR2 SASEGT. The CDR3 has 13 residues.

This clonotype was seen only once. The chain is built from TRBV5-6 and TRBJ2-2; D gene uncertain. Trimming stripped 0 bases from V and 11 bases from J, with 11 bases between. There are 13 residues in the CDR3. Germline V CDR1 and CDR2: SGHDT, YYEEEE. The DNA of the CDR3 is TGTGCCAGCAGCTTGGGGGCCCGTCGAGAGCTGTTTTTT. It specifies CASSLGARRELFF.

The chain has TRBV7-2 and TRBJ2-2; possible D gene TRBD2, 6 bases. Germline loops: CDR1 SGHTA, CDR2 FQGNSA. V lost 5 bases, J lost 7 bases, and 11 bases lay in between. The CDR3 extends over 13 amino acids. CDR3 protein: CASSTGTDGELFF. The CDR3 bases are TGTGCCAGCAGCACCGGGACTGACGGGGAGCTGTTTTTT.

This clonotype was counted ten times or more. V gene TRBV12-3 or TRBV12-4 combines with J gene TRBJ2-2; D call uncertain. Trimming left V 3 bases short and J 6 bases short, with 2 bases between. CDR3 size: 11 residues. The CDR3 spells CASSFSGELFF. CDR3 sequence (DNA): TGTGCCAGCAGTTTTTCCGGGGAGCTGTTTTTT.

The V and J genes are TRBV7-8 and TRBJ2-2, with 8 bases fitting TRBD2. J gave up 7 bases and V 2 bases, and 6 bases lay outside the gene matches. CDR1 is SGHVS and CDR2 is FQNEAQ in the germline V gene. CDR3 length: 15 amino acids. The CDR3 loop is CASSLRLATGGELFF. The CDR3, as DNA: TGTGCCAGCAGCTTACGACTAGCGACCGGCGGGGAGCTGTTTTTT. The full variable domain, with the rest looked up from reference TRBV7-8 and TRBJ2-2, is GAGVSQSPRYKVAKRGQDVALRCDPISGHVSLFWYQQALGQGPEFLTYFQNEAQLDKSGLPSDRFFAERPEGSVSTLKIQRTQQEDSAVYLCASSLRLATGGELFFGEGSRLTVL.

J is TRBJ2-3 and V is TRBV28; 7 bases agree with TRBD2. The germline gives CDR1 MDHEN, CDR2 SYDVKM. This CDR3 is 16 amino acids long. The ends lost 6 bases at V and 2 bases at J; junction bases unmatched: 11. The DNA for the CDR3 is TGTGCCAGCAGCCCACTGGGGGGGAAGTTCACAGATACGCAGTATTTT. The encoded protein is CASSPLGGKFTDTQYF.

The chain carries TRBV4-3 and TRBJ1-1; D is unclear. Trimming stripped 4 bases from V and 1 base from J, with 10 bases between. Germline V lookup: CDR1 LGHNA, CDR2 YSLEER. This CDR3 comprises 14 residues. CDR3 nucleotides: TGCGCCAGCAGCCTCTACGGACCGAACACTGAAGCTTTCTTT. Protein sequence: CASSLYGPNTEAFF.

This clonotype was detected a few times. V and J are TRBV12-3 or TRBV12-4 and TRBJ1-5, with a possible D match to TRBD1 (6 bases). V was clipped by 5 bases and J by 1 base, with 21 bases between them. The CDR3 sequence is 18 residues long. The CDR3 sequence: CASSDSPYRVGSNQPQHF. The CDR3 DNA sequence: TGTGCCAGCAGTGACTCGCCCTACAGGGTAGGGAGCAATCAGCCCCAGCATTTT.

The chain recombines TRBV20-1 with TRBJ2-1, with TRBD2 matching over 7 bases. The germline gives CDR1 DFQATT, CDR2 SNEGSKA (reference sequence). Losses at the gene ends were 8 bases for V and 2 bases for J; bases not matched to a gene: 9. This CDR3 is built from 14 residues. CDR3 in amino acids: CSSAGERAYNEQFF. The DNA for the CDR3 is TGCAGTTCCGCGGGGGAGAGGGCCTACAATGAGCAGTTCTTC.

This rearrangement joins TRBV7-2 to TRBJ1-3, with unresolved D. Germline V gives CDR1 SGHTA, CDR2 FQGNSA. CDR3 size: 15 residues. Trimming removed 1 base from V and 3 bases from J, with 10 bases in between. Written as DNA, the CDR3 is TGTGCCAGCAGCTTAGATATGGGAGTTGGAAACACCATATATTTT. Protein sequence: CASSLDMGVGNTIYF.

This clonotype appeared many times. The chain links TRBV7-2 to TRBJ2-3; no clear D. CDR1 and CDR2 (germline): SGHTA, FQGNSA. The CDR3 has 14 residues. V was shortened by 1 base and J by 6 bases, with 11 bases between the two germline ends. The CDR3 region is CASSLDPLADTQYF. The CDR3, as DNA: TGTGCCAGCAGCTTAGATCCGCTGGCGGATACGCAGTATTTT.

J is TRBJ1-4 and V is TRBV5-1; 11 nucleotides line up with TRBD1. With V trimmed by 0 bases and J by 8 bases, 6 bases remained unmatched. From germline, CDR1 is SGHRS and CDR2 YFSETQ. This CDR3 contains 16 residues. DNA for the CDR3: TGCGCCAGCAGCTTGGCTCCCGGGACAGGGGGAGAAAAACTGTTTTTT. Residues: CASSLAPGTGGEKLFF. Combining the CDR3 with reference TRBV5-1 and TRBJ1-4 gives the whole variable domain KAGVTQTPRYLIKTRGQQVTLSCSPISGHRSVSWYQQTPGQGLQFLFEYFSETQRNKGNFPGRFSGRQFSNSRSEMNVSTLELGDSALYLCASSLAPGTGGEKLFFGSGTQLSVL.

The chain is built from TRBV29-1 and TRBJ2-3; D remains ambiguous. Germline V lookup: CDR1 SQVTM, CDR2 ANQGSEA. The V gene lost 5 bases and the J gene lost 4 bases, with 7 bases spanning the gap. CDR3 length equals 11 residues. The CDR3 here is CSVLGADTQYF. In DNA form, the CDR3 reads TGCAGCGTTTTAGGAGCAGATACGCAGTATTTT.

In this sample, this clonotype turned up a few times. This chain links TRBV19 with TRBJ2-2, with D uncertain. Germline CDR1 LNHDA, CDR2 SQIVND (reference sequence). Deletions cut 7 bases from V and 2 bases from J, with 11 bases between. This CDR3 contains 14 residues. CDR3 in amino acids: CASTPSINTGELFF. CDR3 in DNA: TGTGCCAGTACCCCATCCATTAACACCGGGGAGCTGTTTTTT.

The chain recombines TRBV20-1 with TRBJ2-5, with unresolved D. The CDR3 runs to 14 residues. Germline V gene data show CDR1 as DFQATT and CDR2 as SNEGSKA (reference sequence). V was trimmed by 4 bases and J by 5 bases, leaving 17 bases between them. In DNA form, the CDR3 reads TGCAGTGCTACGTCAGCCCAGATGGGTGAGACCCAGTACTTC. Protein: CSATSAQMGETQYF.

The gene calls are TRBV29-1 and TRBJ2-5; TRBD2 aligns across 14 bases. This CDR3 is built from 15 residues. The germline gives CDR1 SQVTM, CDR2 ANQGSEA. V dropped 6 bases and J dropped 3; count of bases not matched to a gene: 6. This chain's CDR3 is CSVGTSGRGKETQYF. In nucleotides, the CDR3 is TGCAGCGTGGGGACTAGCGGGAGAGGAAAAGAGACCCAGTACTTC.

The rearrangement joins TRBV7-2 to TRBJ1-2; D is uncertain. Trimming cost V 3 bases and J 7 bases, with 15 bases left between them. Germline CDR1 reads SGHTA; CDR2 reads FQGNSA. This CDR3 spans 14 amino acids. The DNA of the CDR3 is TGTGCCAGCAGCTTTAAGGGAAGCATCTCTGGCTACACCTTC. It encodes CASSFKGSISGYTF.